This TCR beta chain was recorded in a study of cytomegalovirus exposure and HLA in healthy donors (dated by TCRdb to the late 2010s). About the investigation overall: According to a later analysis, one platform produced both the roughly 130 validation repertoires and the approximately 600 repertoires of the first cohort. The study aimed to test whether cataloging public T cell receptors could reveal signatures of past pathogen exposure. Along with the approximately 650-subject first cohort, a separate validation cohort of around 120 different subjects was used. To predict cytomegalovirus infection status, the study combined high-throughput TCR immunosequencing, statistical association of individual TCRs with disease status, and machine learning. Study-level results and caveats: All 120 or so repertoires were used to score co-occurrence in the validation cohort in a later analysis, because that analysis had no HLA typing for the cohort. Of the cluster scores, 85% to 95% were above 0 in a later analysis, which found that TCRs clustered in the first cohort also tended to co-occur in the approximately 110 validation repertoires. Three of the identified cytomegalovirus-associated TCR beta chains were confirmed in vitro to be specific for cytomegalovirus antigens. In both the original and validation cohorts, the classifier was reported to diagnose cytomegalovirus status with high specificity and sensitivity. In the study, 150 to 200 TCR beta chains were listed as associated with cytomegalovirus. While some public TCRs were present in many individuals, most TCR sequences turned up only very rarely across donors. It was suggested by the authors that the approach could potentially be generalized to other disease states and immunological phenotypes.

Library generation was performed with the immunoSEQ multiplex PCR assay. On the study's bioinformatics: To diagnose cytomegalovirus status from the catalog of TCR beta chain sequences, a statistical classification framework was built. In its TCRdb copy, this immuneACCESS table keeps in-frame sequences only and misses some clones. Where compared with another copy, unresolved V genes explain less than half of these, and the others have no known cause. Clone size and V and J calls were adopted from that table, with D and trimming inferred from the DNA. In this sample the table shows over 200,000 clones, roughly 87% of which occur a single time. The ten largest clonotypes hold under 4% of the sample. Turning to this clone: Which antigen it targets is not known. Base qualities are missing; no much larger clone stands one base away.

Donors formed part of the validation cohort, which comprised about 130 subjects and was distinct from the first cohort of 690 or so subjects. This TCR came from a woman in her 30s in good health and CMV-seronegative. Sequencing was done on a sample of PBMCs.

The sequenced DNA is TGTGCCAGCAGTATCGCGGGGAACACTGAAGCTTTCTTT. Its translation is CASSIAGNTEAFF. Rearrangement joined TRBV27 to TRBJ1-1; no confident D gene assignment can be made. The CDR3 runs 13 amino acids, cysteine and phenylalanine included. The entry retains the CDR3 DNA only, 39 bases that are in frame from base 1. CDR1 and CDR2 are read off the germline V gene (reference sequence) as MNHEY and SMNVEV. V and J are truncated by 5 bases and 1 base respectively, leaving an intervening sequence of 8 bases.